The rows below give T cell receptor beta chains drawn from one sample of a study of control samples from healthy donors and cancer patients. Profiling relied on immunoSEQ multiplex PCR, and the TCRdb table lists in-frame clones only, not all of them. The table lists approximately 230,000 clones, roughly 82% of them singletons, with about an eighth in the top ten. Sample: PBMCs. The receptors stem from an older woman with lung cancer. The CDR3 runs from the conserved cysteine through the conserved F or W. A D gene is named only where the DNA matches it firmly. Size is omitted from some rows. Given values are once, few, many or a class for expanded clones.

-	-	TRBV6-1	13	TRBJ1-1	TGTGCCAGCAGTGAAGCGGGGAGGACTGAAGCTTTCTTT	CASSEAGRTEAFF
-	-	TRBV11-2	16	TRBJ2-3	TGTGCCAGCAGCTTGGGTCAGGGTTGGGGGACAGATACGCAGTATTTT	CASSLGQGWGTDTQYF
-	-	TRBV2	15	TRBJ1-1	TGTGCCAGCATGCAGAGGGACCTCATGAACACTGAAGCTTTCTTT	CASMQRDLMNTEAFF
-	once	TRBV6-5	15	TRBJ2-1	TGTGCCAGCAGTCCCTCCGTAACCGCCTACAATGAGCAGTTCTTC	CASSPSVTAYNEQFF
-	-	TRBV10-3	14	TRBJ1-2	TGTGCCATCACCCAGGGAGGTCGCGACTATGGCTACACCTTC	CAITQGGRDYGYTF
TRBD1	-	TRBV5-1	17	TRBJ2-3	TGCGCCAGCAGCCCCGGGACAGGGGGCGCGAGCACAGATACGCAGTATTTT	CASSPGTGGASTDTQYF
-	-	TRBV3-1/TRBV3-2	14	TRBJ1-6	TGTGCCAGCAGTCCTATACTCAGGGAATCACCCCTCCACTTT	CASSPILRESPLHF
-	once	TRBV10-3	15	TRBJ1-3	TGTGCCATCAGTAAAGGACACAACTCTGGAAACACCATATATTTT	CAISKGHNSGNTIYF
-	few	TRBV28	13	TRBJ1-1	TGTGCCAGCATCTCAGGGGTAGGGCGGACGACTTTCTTT	CASISGVGRTTFF
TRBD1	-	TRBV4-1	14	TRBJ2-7	TGCGCCAGCAGCATGGGACAGGACCCCTACGAGCAGTACTTC	CASSMGQDPYEQYF
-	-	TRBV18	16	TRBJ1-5	TGTGCCAGCTCACCACAATTACCCGTGGGCAATCAGCCCCAGCATTTT	CASSPQLPVGNQPQHF
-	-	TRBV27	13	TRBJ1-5	TGTGCCAGCAGTTTGACGGGGGGACAGCCCCAGCATTTT	CASSLTGGQPQHF
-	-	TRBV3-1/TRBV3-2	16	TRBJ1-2	TGTGCCAGCAGCCCACGGTTTGGGAGGGGCCAGTATGGCTACACCTTC	CASSPRFGRGQYGYTF
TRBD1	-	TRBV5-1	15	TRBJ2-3	TGCGCCAGCAGCTTGGTTGGACAGGGGGCAGATACGCAGTATTTT	CASSLVGQGADTQYF
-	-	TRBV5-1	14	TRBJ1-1	TGCGCCAGCAGCTTGGAGGGAAGGCCACACGGTACTTTCTTT	CASSLEGRPHGTFF
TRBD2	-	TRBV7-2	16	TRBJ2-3	TGTGCCAGCAGCTTATCGGTGCGGGGGGGGCAAGATACGCAGTATTTT	CASSLSVRGGQDTQYF
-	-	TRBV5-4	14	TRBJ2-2	TGTGCCAGCAGATCGGACCTCATCACCGGGGAGCTGTTTTTT	CASRSDLITGELFF
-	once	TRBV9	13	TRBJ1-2	TGTGCCAGCAGCGTTGGCGGTGTCTATGGCTACACCTTC	CASSVGGVYGYTF
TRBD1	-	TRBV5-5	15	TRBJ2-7	TGTGCCAGCAGCCGTGCCGGGACAGGGAGCTACGAGCAGTACTTC	CASSRAGTGSYEQYF
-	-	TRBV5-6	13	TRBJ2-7	TGTGCCAGCAGCTCTCGGGCCATCCACGAGCAGTACTTC	CASSSRAIHEQYF
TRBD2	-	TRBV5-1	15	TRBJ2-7	TGCGCCAGCAGCGCGACTAGCGGAAGCTCCTACGAGCAGTACTTC	CASSATSGSSYEQYF
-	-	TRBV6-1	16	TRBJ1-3	TGTGCCAGCAGTGGTTCTAGAGGGGTAGGAGGAAACACCATATATTTT	CASSGSRGVGGNTIYF
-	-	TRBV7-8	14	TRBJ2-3	TGTGCCAGCAGCGCTACTAGAAGCACAGATACGCAGTATTTT	CASSATRSTDTQYF
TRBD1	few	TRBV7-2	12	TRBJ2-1	TGTGCCAGCAGCAGGACAGGGCGGGAGCAGTTCTTC	CASSRTGREQFF
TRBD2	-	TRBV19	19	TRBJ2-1	TGTGCCAGTAGTATAGCCCGACTAGCGGGGGCCCCATCCTACAATGAGCAGTTCTTC	CASSIARLAGAPSYNEQFF
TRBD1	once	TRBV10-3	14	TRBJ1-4	TGTGCCATCAGCGACGACAGGGGGGATGAAAAACTGTTTTTT	CAISDDRGDEKLFF
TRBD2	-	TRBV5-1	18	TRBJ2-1	TGCGCCAGCAGCTGGGGACGGGGCGGGGGGACTACTTACAATGAGCAGTTCTTC	CASSWGRGGGTTYNEQFF
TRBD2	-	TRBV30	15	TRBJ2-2	TGTGCCTTCTTAGCGGGAGGGCCCTCGGCCGGGGAGCTGTTTTTT	CAFLAGGPSAGELFF
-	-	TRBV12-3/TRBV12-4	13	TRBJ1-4	TGTGCCAGTTATACAGGGCCAGGTGAAAAACTGTTTTTT	CASYTGPGEKLFF
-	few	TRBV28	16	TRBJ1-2	TGTGCCAGCAGTTTTAGGGGGACGCCCGCGGCAGGCGGCTACACCTTC	CASSFRGTPAAGGYTF
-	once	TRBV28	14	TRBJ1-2	TGTGCCAGCAGCTACCGGGCCGGTTCGGGTGGCTACACCTTC	CASSYRAGSGGYTF
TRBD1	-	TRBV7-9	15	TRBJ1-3	TGTGCCAGCAGATCAGGGGGGCAGGGGAGAAACACCATATATTTT	CASRSGGQGRNTIYF
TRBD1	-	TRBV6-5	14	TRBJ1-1	TGTGCCAGCAGTCCCAAAACAGGGGGCACTGAAGCTTTCTTT	CASSPKTGGTEAFF
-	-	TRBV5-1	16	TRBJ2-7	TGCGCCAGCAGCCCGGGACACGGTGGGAGCTCCCACGAGCAGTACTTC	CASSPGHGGSSHEQYF
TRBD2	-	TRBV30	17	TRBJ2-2	TGTGCCTGGAACCTAGCGGGAGGAATGATTGGGACCGGGGAGCTGTTTTTT	CAWNLAGGMIGTGELFF
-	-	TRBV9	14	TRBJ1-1	TGTGCCAGCAGCGTAGAAGGGGGTGGCACTGAAGCTTTCTTT	CASSVEGGGTEAFF
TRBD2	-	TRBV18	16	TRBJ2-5	TGTGCCAGCTCACCCACTCCGGGACTAGCAACAGAGACCCAGTACTTC	CASSPTPGLATETQYF
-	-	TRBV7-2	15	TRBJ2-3	TGTGCCAGCAGCATATCGGGGGTTTCCACAGATACGCAGTATTTT	CASSISGVSTDTQYF
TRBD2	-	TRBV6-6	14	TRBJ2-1	TGTGCCAGCAGGGACGGGACTAGCGGGACCCAGCAGTTCTTC	CASRDGTSGTQQFF
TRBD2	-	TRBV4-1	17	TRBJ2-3	TGCGCCAGCAGCCAAGAGGGACTAGCGGACTACACAGATACGCAGTATTTT	CASSQEGLADYTDTQYF
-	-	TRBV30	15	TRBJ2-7	TGTGCCTGGAGTGTACTCGGGACAACATCGGCCGAGCAGTACTTC	CAWSVLGTTSAEQYF
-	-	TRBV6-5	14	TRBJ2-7	TGTGCCAGCAGTCCCACGAGGTCGGCGTCCGAGCAGTACTTC	CASSPTRSASEQYF
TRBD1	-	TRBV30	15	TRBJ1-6	TGTGCCTGGAGCGGCGACAGGGGGAGAAATTCACCCCTCCACTTT	CAWSGDRGRNSPLHF
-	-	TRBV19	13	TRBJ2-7	TGTGCCAGTAGTATCCTTGGGGGCCACGAGCAGTACTTC	CASSILGGHEQYF
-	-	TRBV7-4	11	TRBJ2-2	TGTGCCAGCAGCTTTCTGCGGGGAGCTGTTTTT	CASSFLRGAVF
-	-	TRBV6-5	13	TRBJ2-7	TGTGCCACCTCCGACAGGAGCTCCTACGAGCAGTACTTC	CATSDRSSYEQYF
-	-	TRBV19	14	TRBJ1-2	TGTGCCAGTCAGAAGGAGTCGCTTGGGGATGGCTACACCTTC	CASQKESLGDGYTF
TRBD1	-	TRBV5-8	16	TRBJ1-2	TGTGCCAGCAGCTCACTTCCCTTCGGACAGGGGGCGTACTACACCTTC	CASSSLPFGQGAYYTF
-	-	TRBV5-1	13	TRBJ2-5	TGCGCCAGCAGCTTGTTACCCCAAGAGACCCAGTACTTC	CASSLLPQETQYF
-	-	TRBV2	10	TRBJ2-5	TGTGCCAGCAGTGTGGAGACCCAGTACTTC	CASSVETQYF
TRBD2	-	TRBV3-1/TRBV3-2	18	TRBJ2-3	TGTGCCAGCAGCCAAGGGCTAGCGGGGGCCACTAGCACAGATACGCAGTATTTT	CASSQGLAGATSTDTQYF
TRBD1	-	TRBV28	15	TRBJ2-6	TGTGCCAGCAGTTTTGGCACCCGACAGGGCGACGTCCTGACTTTC	CASSFGTRQGDVLTF
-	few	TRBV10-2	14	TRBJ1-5	TGCGCCAGCAGTGAGAGGGGCACAGGTCAGCCCCAGCATTTT	CASSERGTGQPQHF
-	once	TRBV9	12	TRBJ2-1	TGTGCCAGCAGCGTAGACTGGGGTGAGCAGTTCTTC	CASSVDWGEQFF
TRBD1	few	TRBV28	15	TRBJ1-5	TGTGCCAGCAGTTTAGGGACAGGGGGTGAACAGCCCCAGCATTTT	CASSLGTGGEQPQHF
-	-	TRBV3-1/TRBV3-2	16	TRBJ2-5	TGTGCCAGCAGTTTAGAACGCGGGGCCCAGGGGGAGACCCAGTACTTC	CASSLERGAQGETQYF
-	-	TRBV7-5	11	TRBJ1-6	-	CLVGKGSPLHF